Sequencing of this TCR beta chain was carried out in a study of OX40 agonist ivuxolimab in advanced cancers. Study outcomes and limitations: CD8+ T cells were the subset that, on average, had more expanded clones than CD4+.

Sequencing used immunoSEQ multiplex PCR; TCRdb keeps in-frame clones, though not all of them. The sample consists of some 82,000 clones, roughly 90% of them appearing once. The V and J ends lost 5 bases and 8 bases respectively, with 7 bases between them. The CDR3 has 11 amino acids. Looked up from germline, CDR1 is LNHNV and CDR2 is YYDKDF (reference sequence). As for this clone: What it binds is unknown.

The sequence was obtained from an adult with an advanced solid tumor such as melanoma, head and neck, liver or kidney cancer. This material consisted of CD4+ or CD8+ T cells sorted from blood, taken in a trial of the OX40 agonist ivuxolimab. V and J are TRBV15 and TRBJ2-4, with D unclear. The CDR3 DNA reads TGTGCCACCAGCGAGGCGGACATTCAGTACTTC. Its translation is CATSEADIQYF.